These 9 T cell receptor beta chains were sequenced from one sample in a study of PD-1 blockade in classical Hodgkin lymphoma. In every patient, relapse followed autologous stem cell transplantation, while exposure to brentuximab vedotin differed. The protocol was immunoSEQ multiplex PCR, while the TCRdb copy is restricted to in-frame clones and leaves out a portion. The table shows tens of thousands of clones, with around nine tenths occurring only once. This material consisted of peripheral blood mononuclear cells (PBMCs), taken at baseline. The receptors were sampled from a human donor with classical Hodgkin lymphoma.

The chain couples TRBV27 to TRBJ2-1; TRBD2 agrees at 14 bases. J was trimmed by 10 bases and V by 6 bases; bases with no gene match: 11. Germline V gene data show CDR1 as MNHEY and CDR2 as SMNVEV (reference sequence). CDR3 length equals 16 residues. In DNA, the CDR3 is TGTGCCAGCAGCCCTCAGCCGGGACTAGCGGGAGAGGAGCAGTTCTTC. The encoded protein is CASSPQPGLAGEEQFF.

The chain joins TRBV7-9 to TRBJ1-2, with D possibly TRBD1 on 5 matching bases. The CDR3 totals 12 residues. Trimming took off 7 bases at V and 1 base at J, with 7 bases between the two ends. Germline V gene data show CDR1 as SEHNR and CDR2 as FQNEAQ (reference sequence). The CDR3 DNA follows: TGTGCCAGCACAGGGATTAACTATGGCTACACCTTC. Amino acid sequence: CASTGINYGYTF.

This clone occurred a few times. The gene calls are TRBV5-4 and TRBJ1-2; D call uncertain. CDR3 length: 12 residues. Germline V gives CDR1 SGHNT, CDR2 YYREEE (reference sequence). V was trimmed by 1 base and J by 8 bases, leaving 9 bases between them. The CDR3 DNA sequence: TGTGCCAGCAGCTTGCAGCTGGAGGGCTACACCTTC. This codes for CASSLQLEGYTF.

This chain connects TRBV28 to TRBJ1-1, with no clear D. Germline CDR1 is MDHEN and CDR2 is SYDVKM. This CDR3 is built from 16 residues. Deletions cut 2 bases from V and 0 bases from J, with 13 bases between. The CDR3 DNA sequence: TGTGCCAGCAGTTTACTCCTGCGAATTTTGAACACTGAAGCTTTCTTT. It codes for CASSLLLRILNTEAFF.

The chain links TRBV10-2 to TRBJ2-7, with a possible D match to TRBD1 (6 bases). V lost 8 bases and J lost 3, with 14 bases in between. Germline values: CDR1 WSHSY, CDR2 SAAADI. The CDR3 contains 13 residues. The CDR3 sequence is CASAGEIGYEQYF. CDR3 coding DNA: TGCGCCAGCGCAGGGGAGATTGGCTACGAGCAGTACTTC.

The CDR3: CASSRSPGLAGAYEQYF. CDR3 in DNA: TGTGCCAGCAGCCGTTCCCCGGGACTAGCGGGTGCCTACGAGCAGTACTTC. The V call is TRBV11-2, the J call TRBJ2-7, with TRBD2 matching over 12 bases. The CDR3 is 17 amino acids. With V trimmed by 5 bases and J by 2 bases, 10 bases remained unmatched. Germline assignment: CDR1 SGHAT and CDR2 FQNNGV.

The V and J genes are TRBV5-4 and TRBJ2-7; D unclear. CDR1 SGHNT and CDR2 YYREEE come from the germline V gene (reference sequence). This CDR3 has 13 residues. V was shortened by 4 bases and J by 6 bases, with 14 bases between the two germline ends. This CDR3 reads CASSGEVVSEQYF. CDR3 sequence (DNA): TGTGCCAGCAGCGGAGAGGTGGTTAGCGAGCAGTACTTC.

The V gene is TRBV18, the J gene TRBJ1-5; D not resolved. Germline lookup yields CDR1 KGHSH and CDR2 LQKENI. This CDR3 region has 14 residues. Between the trimmed V and J ends, which lost 1 base and 0 bases, there was a span of 4 bases. The CDR3 loop reads CASSPQGSNQPQHF. The CDR3 region has the DNA TGTGCCAGCTCACCACAGGGTAGCAATCAGCCCCAGCATTTT. Using reference TRBV18 and TRBJ1-5 for the parts outside the CDR3, the full variable domain is NAGVMQNPRHLVRRRGQEARLRCSPMKGHSHVYWYRQLPEEGLKFMVYLQKENIIDESGMPKERFSAEFPKEGPSILRIQQVVRGDSAAYFCASSPQGSNQPQHFGDGTRLSIL.

The rearrangement links TRBV6-5 to TRBJ2-5, with D possibly matching TRBD2 (6 bases). Germline V CDR1 and CDR2: MNHEY, SVGAGI. With 4 bases removed from V and 0 bases from J, the gap between germline ends came to 12 bases. The CDR3 has 15 amino acids. The CDR3 DNA reads as TGTGCCAGCAGTTCGGGGACTTGGTACCAAGAGACCCAGTACTTC. Translation: CASSSGTWYQETQYF.